A selection of T cell receptor beta chains follows, all from one sample in a study of blood T cell repertoires in COVID-19. The data were produced by immunoSEQ multiplex PCR, yet TCRdb's version contains in-frame clones alone and is incomplete. The table includes more than 85,000 clones, over 65% detected once. The source material was peripheral blood. These receptors were obtained from a human donor in a cohort sampled during active COVID-19. Both conserved end residues are part of each CDR3. A D gene is named only where the DNA matches it firmly. Size is stated for part of the rows, as once, few or many counts, or as a class when the clone is expanded.

len	v_gene	abundance	d_gene	j_gene	CDR3nt	CDR3aa
13	TRBV7-8	.	.	TRBJ2-2	TGTGCCAGCAGCGACACTCGGGGCGGGGAGCTGTTTTTT	CASSDTRGGELFF
15	TRBV6-1	.	.	TRBJ1-3	TGTGCCAGCAGTGAAGCGGGGCAGTCTGGAAACACCATATATTTT	CASSEAGQSGNTIYF
14	TRBV18	.	TRBD2	TRBJ2-1	TGTGCCAGCTCACTTAGCGGGGGCAACAATGAGCAGTTCTTC	CASSLSGGNNEQFF
15	TRBV10-3	few	.	TRBJ1-5	TGTGCCATCAGTGGGGGGACTGCGTTTAATCAGCCCCAGCATTTT	CAISGGTAFNQPQHF
15	TRBV5-1	.	TRBD1	TRBJ2-1	TGCGCCAGCAGCGACTACAGGGGCTTGGGCTATGAGCAGTTCTTC	CASSDYRGLGYEQFF
12	TRBV5-1	.	.	TRBJ2-3	TGCGCCAGCAGTCAAAGCACAGATACGCAGTATTTT	CASSQSTDTQYF
13	TRBV7-3	.	.	TRBJ1-2	TGTGCCAGCAGCTACCCCGCGGGTTCGGGCTACACCTTC	CASSYPAGSGYTF
14	TRBV6-4	.	TRBD1	TRBJ1-5	TGTGCCAGCAGCCCGAACAGGGGGATCGCGCCCCAGCATTTT	CASSPNRGIAPQHF
15	TRBV7-7	few	TRBD2	TRBJ2-5	TGTGCTAGCAGCTTAGCTTCTAGCGGGTGGGAGACCCAGTACTTC	CASSLASSGWETQYF
12	TRBV10-1	.	.	TRBJ1-2	TGCGCCAGCAGACAGGCGGTTTATGGCTACACCTTC	CASRQAVYGYTF
15	TRBV6-6	.	.	TRBJ1-2	TGTGCCAGCAGATACCTCACCGGGACACCGGGTGGCTACACCTTC	CASRYLTGTPGGYTF
14	TRBV9	.	.	TRBJ2-7	TGTGCCAGCAGCGTAGATCAGGGGAGGGTCGAGCAGTACTTC	CASSVDQGRVEQYF
15	TRBV19	.	TRBD1	TRBJ1-5	TGTGCCAGTAGGCAGGGGGCCTTAAGCAATCAGCCCCAGCATTTT	CASRQGALSNQPQHF
16	TRBV6-6	.	.	TRBJ1-3	TGTGCCAGCACCGAGGCGGGGAGAGGCTCTGGAAACACCATATATTTT	CASTEAGRGSGNTIYF
20	TRBV3-1/TRBV3-2	.	TRBD2	TRBJ2-5	TGTGCCAGCAGCCAATTTTCGGATCAGACTAGCGGGAGAGGAAGGGAGACCCAGTACTTC	CASSQFSDQTSGRGRETQYF
12	TRBV7-9	.	.	TRBJ2-5	TGTGCCAGCAGCTTTATCCGAGAGACCCAGTACTTC	CASSFIRETQYF
18	TRBV10-2	.	TRBD2	TRBJ2-3	TGCGCCAGCAGTCCGGGTTTTAGCGGGGCGCCGAGCACAGATACGCAGTATTTT	CASSPGFSGAPSTDTQYF
15	TRBV7-8	.	.	TRBJ1-1	TGTGCCAGCAGCTTAAGAGCGCACAGGGCGAGTGAAGCTTTCTTT	CASSLRAHRASEAFF
17	TRBV2	.	.	TRBJ1-1	TGTGCCAGCATCATCGTTGGGGGGGGTCAAGGCCACACTGAAGCTTTCTTT	CASIIVGGGQGHTEAFF
15	TRBV5-8	.	.	TRBJ1-6	TGTGCCAGCAGCTTGGACGGACAAGATAATTCACCCCTCCACTTT	CASSLDGQDNSPLHF
15	TRBV10-3	.	TRBD1	TRBJ2-1	TGTGCCATCAACCACGGGACAGGAACGGGAGATGAGCAGTTCTTC	CAINHGTGTGDEQFF
14	TRBV6-1	.	.	TRBJ1-2	TGTGCCAGCAGTGAAGTTCTACGTCCACTGGGCTACACCTTC	CASSEVLRPLGYTF
14	TRBV7-3	.	.	TRBJ1-1	TGTGCCAGCAGCTTAACACAGTTAGACACTGAAGCTTTCTTT	CASSLTQLDTEAFF
20	TRBV27	.	TRBD2	TRBJ2-1	TGTGCCAGCAGCCCTTTTGTCCCCCCGCGGGGGCGGGGGGGCGAAGATGAGCAGTTCTTC	CASSPFVPPRGRGGEDEQFF
16	TRBV19	.	.	TRBJ2-7	TGTGCCAGTAGTACAGGTGCGGGCAGGGGTCCCTACGAGCAGTACTTC	CASSTGAGRGPYEQYF
16	TRBV6-2/TRBV6-3	.	.	TRBJ2-5	TGTGCCAGCAGTTACGGGGCCTTGCCGCCTCAAGAGACCCAGTACTTC	CASSYGALPPQETQYF
15	TRBV11-2	once	.	TRBJ1-2	TGTGCCAGCAGCTTACGGACATCGAATGACTATGGCTACACCTTC	CASSLRTSNDYGYTF
14	TRBV25-1	.	TRBD1	TRBJ1-4	TGTGCCAGCAGAAGGACAGGGGAGGGTGAAAAACTGTTTTTT	CASRRTGEGEKLFF
15	TRBV19	.	.	TRBJ2-2	TGTGCCAGTAGTACCCAGGGAGGGAACACCGGGGAGCTGTTTTTT	CASSTQGGNTGELFF
15	TRBV9	.	TRBD2	TRBJ2-5	TGTGCCAGCAGCGCGATGGGGGGGATAGGGGAGACCCAGTACTTC	CASSAMGGIGETQYF
12	TRBV28	.	.	TRBJ2-7	TGTGCCAGCAGTTTAAGGGGCTACGAGCAGTACTTC	CASSLRGYEQYF
16	TRBV9	.	.	TRBJ1-2	TGTGCCAGCAGCGTAGCCAGCCTGGGGCCCGGATATGGCTACACCTTC	CASSVASLGPGYGYTF
15	TRBV5-1	few	TRBD1	TRBJ1-4	TGCGCCAGCAGCGAGGCGACAGGGGGCAGTGAAAAACTGTTTTTT	CASSEATGGSEKLFF
15	TRBV11-2	.	.	TRBJ1-1	TGTGCCAGCAGCTTCACGGGACATAAGAACACTGAAGCTTTCTTT	CASSFTGHKNTEAFF
16	TRBV5-6	.	TRBD1	TRBJ2-1	TGTGCCAGCAGCTTGGGCTGGACAGGGGCTTACAATGAGCAGTTCTTC	CASSLGWTGAYNEQFF
14	TRBV19	.	.	TRBJ1-3	TGTGCCACCCATAGTGGAGGGACTGGAAACACCATATATTTT	CATHSGGTGNTIYF
16	TRBV13	.	TRBD2	TRBJ2-3	TGTGCCAGCAGCTCCCGACTAGCGGGGGGCACAGATACGCAGTATTTT	CASSSRLAGGTDTQYF
16	TRBV4-2	.	.	TRBJ2-5	TGTGCCAGCAGCCAAGATCTAGGGGATTCTGGGGAGACCCAGTACTTC	CASSQDLGDSGETQYF
13	TRBV15	.	.	TRBJ1-6	TGTGCCACCAGCAGAGATCGGGGGTCCACCCTCCACTTT	CATSRDRGSTLHF
13	TRBV15	.	.	TRBJ2-5	TGTGCCACCAGCAGAGACAGTCAAGAGACCCAGTACTTC	CATSRDSQETQYF
15	TRBV2	.	.	TRBJ2-3	TGTGCCAGCCTGAGGCTAGCGATAAGCACAGATACGCAGTATTTT	CASLRLAISTDTQYF
15	TRBV6-5	.	TRBD2	TRBJ2-5	TGTGCCAGCAGTTACGTTCGGGGGGGAGGGGAGACCCAGTACTTC	CASSYVRGGGETQYF
15	TRBV7-6	.	.	TRBJ1-5	TGTGCCAGCAGCTTAGCGCCGGGGGTGAATCAGCCCCAGCATTTT	CASSLAPGVNQPQHF
15	TRBV18	.	TRBD1	TRBJ1-6	TGTGCCAGCTCGTCCACAGGGGGCTACGATTCACCCCTCCACTTT	CASSSTGGYDSPLHF
14	TRBV5-1	.	.	TRBJ2-2	TGCGCCAGCAGGGCGGGGGCGCCTTCCGGGGAGCTGTTTTTT	CASRAGAPSGELFF
18	TRBV9	.	.	TRBJ1-2	TGTGCCAGCAGCCCCCCCCAGGGGAGAATCGGACTCGACTATGGCTACACCTTC	CASSPPQGRIGLDYGYTF
12	TRBV7-2	few	.	TRBJ2-1	TGTGCCAGCAGCCTCCCGACGCGGGAAAAGTTCTTC	CASSLPTREKFF
15	TRBV4-3	.	.	TRBJ2-1	TGCGCCAGCAGCCAAGATATCAACAGTTACAATGAGCAGTTCTTC	CASSQDINSYNEQFF
14	TRBV7-9	.	.	TRBJ1-1	TGTGCCAGCGGGGCAGGACGGATGAACACTGAAGCTTTCTTT	CASGAGRMNTEAFF
13	TRBV5-6	.	.	TRBJ1-2	TGTGCCAGCAGCCCTGGACAAATGAGTGGCTACACCTTC	CASSPGQMSGYTF
13	TRBV24-1	.	.	TRBJ2-3	TGTGCCACCAGTGATGCGGGGAGGGGGACGCAGTATTTT	CATSDAGRGTQYF
14	TRBV11-2	.	TRBD1	TRBJ1-1	TGTGCCAGCAGCTTACAGGGGGTGAGGACTGAAGCTTTCTTT	CASSLQGVRTEAFF
14	TRBV5-1	once	TRBD1	TRBJ1-4	TGCGCCAGCAGCTTTGGCCAGGGGGGAGAAAAACTGTTTTTT	CASSFGQGGEKLFF
15	TRBV9	.	TRBD2	TRBJ2-3	TGTGCCAGCAGCGTTGGCGGGGGGCCCACAGATACGCAGTATTTT	CASSVGGGPTDTQYF
15	TRBV14	.	.	TRBJ1-2	TGTGCCAGCAGCCAACACCTAGCTGGGATCTATGGCTACACCTTC	CASSQHLAGIYGYTF
14	TRBV7-2	.	.	TRBJ1-4	TGTGCCAGCAGCCAGGGCAGAGCTAATGAAAAACTGTTTTTT	CASSQGRANEKLFF
16	TRBV7-2	.	TRBD2	TRBJ2-5	TGTGCCAGCAGCACCAGGACTAGCGGCCCTGAGCGGACCCAGTACTTC	CASSTRTSGPERTQYF
12	TRBV25-1	.	.	TRBJ1-5	TGTGCCAGCAGTTTAAGCAATCAGCCCCAGCATTTT	CASSLSNQPQHF
14	TRBV29-1	.	TRBD2	TRBJ2-6	TGCAGCGTTGGGGGGGGCTCTGGGGCCAACGTCCTGACTTTC	CSVGGGSGANVLTF